This T cell receptor beta chain came from a study of long-term antiretroviral therapy in people with HIV. Findings and limits, study-wide: Once patients were on ART, diversity went higher but still fell short of transplant donor controls. The repertoire was dominated at all time points by clones expanded before ART.

Looked up from germline, CDR1 is SNHLY and CDR2 is FYNNEI. The CDR3 extends over 17 amino acids. Trimming took 5 bases from V and 2 from J; bases not matched to a gene: 9. Treatment for every participant with HIV took place in the United States. 1-10 million cryopreserved PBMC were held in samples before DNA extraction. immunoSEQ v3.0 was run at survey level. Only in-frame clones appear in the TCRdb table, and some are missing; sequencing was by immunoSEQ multiplex PCR. The sample includes tens of thousands of clones, approximately 86% of them seen just once. Comments on this clone: Its antigen is as yet unknown.

The starting material was unsorted PBMCs, obtained 1.6 years after starting antiretroviral therapy. This rearrangement joins TRBV2 to TRBJ1-4, with 9 bases lining up with TRBD1. This sequence originates from a man aged 40-49 years with HIV. CDR3: CASSFVPGQGTNEKLFF. The CDR3 nucleotides read TGTGCCAGCAGTTTTGTCCCGGGACAGGGTACTAATGAAAAACTGTTTTTT.